This TCR beta chain was retrieved from a study of OX40 agonist ivuxolimab in advanced cancers. General study points: Clonal expansion among partial responders at 0.1-3.0 mg/kg ranked near the lowest. Antigen targets of the expanded peripheral T cells went undetermined.

A remark on this clone: Its specificity is unknown.

TCRdb's table, derived via immunoSEQ multiplex PCR, lists solely in-frame clones and lacks some. The table lists some 50,000 clones, 75% to 85% of them singletons, with 3% to 3.5% in the top ten. The receptor comes from an adult with an advanced solid tumor such as melanoma, head and neck, liver or kidney cancer. The sequenced sample was CD4+ or CD8+ T cells sorted from blood, obtained in a trial of the OX40 agonist ivuxolimab.

As DNA, the CDR3 is TGTGCCAGCAGGAAGAACGGCCCGGTCACCGGGGAGCTGTTTTTT. Its translation is CASRKNGPVTGELFF. The genes are TRBV2 and TRBJ2-2; D unresolved. This CDR3 contains 15 residues. Trimming took off 6 bases at V and 4 bases at J, with 15 bases between the two ends. Looked up from germline, CDR1 is SNHLY and CDR2 is FYNNEI.